Sequencing of this TCR beta chain was carried out in a study of technical replicates of blood from several donors. V lost 8 bases, J lost 0 bases, and 14 bases lay in between. Germline CDR1 and CDR2: LNHDA and SQIVND (reference sequence). CDR3 length: 15 amino acids. TCRdb's table, derived via immunoSEQ multiplex PCR, lists solely in-frame clones and lacks some. The sample lists about 68,000 clones, 95% to 98% occurring once. This clone occurred once. The material sequenced was T cells isolated from PBMCs. The clonotype originates from a human donor in good health. The V gene is TRBV19, the J gene TRBJ1-5; D possibly corresponds to TRBD1 (5 bases). DNA for the CDR3: TGTGCCAGTGGAGATTTTAGGGGTAGCAATCAGCCCCAGCATTTT. Its translation is CASGDFRGSNQPQHF.